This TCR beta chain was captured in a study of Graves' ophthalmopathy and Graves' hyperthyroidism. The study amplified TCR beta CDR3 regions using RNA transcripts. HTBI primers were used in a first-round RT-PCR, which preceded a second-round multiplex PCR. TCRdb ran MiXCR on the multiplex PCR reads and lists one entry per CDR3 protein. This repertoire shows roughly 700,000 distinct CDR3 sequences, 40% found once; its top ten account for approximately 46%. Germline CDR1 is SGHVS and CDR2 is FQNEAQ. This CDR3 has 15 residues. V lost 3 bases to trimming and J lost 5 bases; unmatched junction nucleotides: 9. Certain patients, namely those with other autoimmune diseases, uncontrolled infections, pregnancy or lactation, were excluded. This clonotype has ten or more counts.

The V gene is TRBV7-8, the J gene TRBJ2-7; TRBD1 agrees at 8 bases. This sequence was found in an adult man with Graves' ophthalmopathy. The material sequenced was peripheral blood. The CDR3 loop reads CASSFPTGVTHEQYF. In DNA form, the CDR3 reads TGTGCCAGCAGCTTTCCGACAGGGGTTACCCACGAGCAGTACTTC.